These 15 T cell receptor beta chains originate from one sample sequenced in a study of prognosis after radiotherapy for stage I lung cancer (dated by TCRdb to the early 2020s). These reads were obtained on an Illumina HiSeq 3000. The TCR beta CDR3 region was amplified from genomic DNA by two rounds of multiplex PCR. The first PCR round used primers specific to each TRBV and TRBJ gene, and the primer sequences were filed in Chinese patent CN105087789A. TCRdb took the public reads, trimmed them with fastp at Q25, ran MiXCR for clone calling and kept in-frame beta chains. Each record represents a unique CDR3 protein, reported with the most common genes and DNA among its rows. The sample table records roughly 12,000 distinct CDR3 sequences; roughly a third of these occur just once. The ten largest clonotypes hold around 50% of the sample. The source was PBMCs, collected before or after stereotactic body radiation therapy (not recorded which). These receptors were collected from a donor at least 50 years old with non-small cell lung cancer.

This clonotype occurred a few times. This chain connects TRBV2 to TRBJ2-3, with 10 bases lining up with TRBD2. Germline trimming cut 6 bases from V and 3 bases from J; bases unmatched to any gene: 15. Germline-derived CDR1 and CDR2 are SNHLY and FYNNEI. The CDR3 length is 18 residues. This chain's CDR3 is CASRSPSGSRGGTDTQYF. CDR3 nucleotide sequence: TGTGCCAGCAGGTCACCTAGCGGGAGTCGAGGGGGAACAGATACGCAGTATTTT.

Comment on this clonotype: A far larger clone is a single base away, which makes a read error likely. For the CDR3, the DNA is TGTGTCAGCAGCCCGAGGGGCGGAGGACAGGGGTTCTCACCCCTCCACTTT. Its translation: CVSSPRGGGQGFSPLHF. The genes are TRBV7-3 and TRBJ1-6; 9 bases are a match to TRBD1. Germline assignment: CDR1 SGHTA and CDR2 FQGTGA. The CDR3 extends over 17 amino acids. The whole variable domain, remainder taken from reference TRBV7-3 and TRBJ1-6, is GAGVSQTPSNKVTEKGKYVELRCDPISGHTALYWYRQSLGQGPEFLIYFQGTGAADDSGLPNDRFFAVRPEGSVSTLKIQRTERGDSAVYLCVSSPRGGGQGFSPLHFGNGTRLTVT.

The rearrangement joins TRBV5-1 to TRBJ2-3; tentatively, D is TRBD2 (6 bases). CDR3 length: 13 residues. V lost 2 bases and J lost 4, with 8 bases in between. The germline V gene has CDR1 SGHRS and CDR2 YFSETQ. DNA of the CDR3: TGCGCCAGCAGCTTCGGGGGTTCAGATACGCAGTATTTT. Its protein product is CASSFGGSDTQYF.

This clonotype has a count of ten or more. The V call is TRBV4-1, the J call TRBJ2-7; D unclear. The germline CDR1 and CDR2 sequences are MGHRA and YSYEKL. CDR3 length equals 16 residues. Trimming shortened V by 0 bases and J by 6 bases, and 18 bases separated the two germline ends. This CDR3 is CASSQEDGWKVGEQYF. In DNA, the CDR3 is TGCGCCAGCAGCCAAGAGGACGGATGGAAGGTGGGCGAGCAGTACTTC.

The chain carries TRBV7-8 and TRBJ1-2; 10 bases are a match to TRBD1. This CDR3 region has 16 residues. Unmatched junction bases numbered 8, after V lost 3 bases and J lost 4 bases. Germline V gene lookup returns CDR1 SGHVS and CDR2 FQNEAQ. The DNA of the CDR3 is TGTGCCAGCAGCTTTACCGGGACAGGGGATTTCTATGGCTACACCTTC. Amino acid sequence: CASSFTGTGDFYGYTF. Based on the CDR3 plus reference TRBV7-8 and TRBJ1-2, the full variable domain is GAGVSQSPRYKVAKRGQDVALRCDPISGHVSLFWYQQALGQGPEFLTYFQNEAQLDKSGLPSDRFFAERPEGSVSTLKIQRTQQEDSAVYLCASSFTGTGDFYGYTFGSGTRLTVV.

Details on this clonotype: One end of the junction is discordant with germline, which a read error may explain. The chain couples TRBV28 to TRBJ2-7; D not certain. The germline CDR1 and CDR2 sequences are MDHEN and SYDVKM. The CDR3 is made up of 14 amino acids. Here the CDR3 DNA reads TGTGCCAGCAGTGAGCGTCAGGCAACCTGCGAGCAGTGCTTC. Residues: CASSERQATCEQCF.

Only one count was recorded for this clonotype. A far larger clone is one base from this, pointing to a likely read error. This chain uses TRBV6-8 with TRBJ2-7; D perhaps matches TRBD1 (5 bases). In germline, CDR1 is MNHGY, CDR2 SAAAGT. The CDR3 length is 13 residues. CDR3 DNA sequence: TGTGTCAGCAGTGGCGACAGATCCTACGAGCAGTACGTC. Encoded protein: CVSSGDRSYEQYV.

In this sample, this clonotype turned up many times. V is TRBV28 and J is TRBJ2-7; possibly TRBD2 for D (6 bases). Trimming pared 5 bases from V and 7 bases from J, leaving 27 bases between. Germline V gene lookup returns CDR1 MDHEN and CDR2 SYDVKM. The length of the CDR3 is 17 residues. CDR3 sequence (DNA): TGTGCCAGCAGTCCCAATATGGGCCGGGACTTCCTACGTGAGCAGTACTTC. It codes for CASSPNMGRDFLREQYF.

V is TRBV2 and J is TRBJ2-3; D is unresolved. Trimming removed 4 bases at V and 0 bases at J, with 8 bases between. Germline CDR1 and CDR2: SNHLY and FYNNEI. The CDR3 loop spans 14 amino acids. Written as DNA, the CDR3 is TGTGCCAGCAGTGGGACCAGCAGCACAGATACGCAGTATTTT. Amino acids: CASSGTSSTDTQYF.

This clonotype was counted many times. J is TRBJ1-4 and V is TRBV18, with D hard to call. The germline V gene has CDR1 KGHSH and CDR2 LQKENI. The CDR3 is made up of 16 amino acids. V was shortened by 6 bases and J by 0 bases, with 14 bases between the two germline ends. The CDR3 region has the DNA TGTGCCAGCTCCCCCTCCTACAGAACAACTAATGAAAAACTGTTTTTT. Translating it yields CASSPSYRTTNEKLFF.

In its sample, this clonotype ranks as medium-sized (0.01 to 0.1%). The chain recombines TRBV30 with TRBJ1-5; D not certain. V was shortened by 0 bases and J by 7 bases, with 10 bases between the two germline ends. Germline CDR1 GTSNPN, CDR2 SVGIG (reference sequence). The CDR3 extends over 13 amino acids. Written as DNA, the CDR3 is TGTGCCTGGAGTGTAGGCCCGCGGCAGCCCCAGCATTTT. Amino acid sequence: CAWSVGPRQPQHF.

This clonotype was detected ten times or more. This chain uses TRBV4-3 with TRBJ2-2; D not resolved. Germline V gene data show CDR1 as LGHNA and CDR2 as YSLEER. The V end was cut by 3 bases, the J end by 5 bases, with 7 bases between. The CDR3 covers 13 residues. The CDR3 coding sequence is TGCGCCAGCAGCCATACGGAAACCGGGGAGCTGTTTTTT. Encoded protein: CASSHTETGELFF.

This sequence joins TRBV7-9 and TRBJ2-1, with 8 nucleotides matching TRBD2. The CDR3 has 14 residues. V lost 8 bases and J lost 4; bases outside the gene matches: 7. Germline V gives CDR1 SEHNR, CDR2 FQNEAQ (reference sequence). The DNA of the CDR3 is TGTGCCAGCGCGGCTAGCGGGTCTTACAATGAGCAGTTCTTC. It yields the protein CASAASGSYNEQFF.

Concerning this clonotype: This may be a read error: a much more frequent sequence differs by one nucleotide. The chain links TRBV6-2 or TRBV6-3 to TRBJ2-5; 9 bases are a match to TRBD1. The CDR3 is 16 amino acids. Germline lookup yields CDR1 MNHEY and CDR2 SVGEGT. With V trimmed by 4 bases and J by 7 bases, 13 bases remained unmatched. The CDR3 DNA is TGTGCCAGCAGTTGCTCGGGGGGACAGGGCAAGTGGACCCAGTACTTC. Translation: CASSCSGGQGKWTQYF.

This clonotype was counted at least ten times. The gene calls are TRBV3-1 and TRBJ2-5; TRBD1 matches at 9 bases. V trimming: 1 base; J trimming: 5 bases; junction bases outside the gene matches: 8. The CDR3 totals 16 residues. CDR1 LGHDT and CDR2 YNNKEL come from the germline V gene (reference sequence). The CDR3 DNA reads TGTGCCAGCAGCCAAGGAGGCACAGGGGGCAGGGAGACCCAGTACTTC. Its protein product is CASSQGGTGGRETQYF.